This is a list of T cell receptor beta chains from one sample in a study of cytomegalovirus exposure and HLA in healthy donors. Profiling relied on immunoSEQ multiplex PCR, and the TCRdb table lists in-frame clones only, not all of them. The sample gives 150,000 to 180,000 clones, about 70% of which show up once; roughly 2.8% is in the top ten. Sequencing input: PBMCs. These receptors all come from a young man in good health and CMV-seronegative. Each CDR3 is given with its conserved first and last residue. Clone size is stated in some rows and not others, as once, few, many or a class when expanded.

j_call | clone_size | v_call | cdr3_aa
TRBJ2-7 | . | TRBV18 | CASSPTSTGDEQYF
TRBJ2-5 | once | TRBV4-2 | CASSRGTTQETQYF
TRBJ2-7 | . | TRBV6-5 | CASSTGFEQYF
TRBJ2-2 | . | TRBV5-1 | CASSEWGGPSGELFF
TRBJ2-2 | . | TRBV18 | CASSPRQFTGELFF
TRBJ1-2 | . | TRBV6-6 | CASINPLGGYGYTF
TRBJ1-1 | . | TRBV27 | CASSLRGAGEGMGQAFF
TRBJ1-2 | . | TRBV30 | CAWTESRGNYGYTF
TRBJ1-2 | once | TRBV7-2 | CASSLQGAYGYTF
TRBJ1-5 | . | TRBV7-9 | CASSLEGWPQHF
TRBJ2-2 | few | TRBV7-8 | CASSLWTMRQVTNTGELFF
TRBJ2-6 | . | TRBV4-3 | CASSHNGVGAGANVLTF
TRBJ2-2 | . | TRBV2 | CASSEQRDSNTGELFF
TRBJ2-3 | . | TRBV27 | CASSLLAGGLGADTQYF
TRBJ2-5 | . | TRBV2 | CASKNSFLETQYF